These 20 T cell receptor beta chains share one sample of origin, sequenced in a study of molecular identifiers for immune sequencing clone quantification. TCRdb independently ran MiXCR on the PCR reads; one entry per CDR3 protein. The repertoire holds 550,000 to 750,000 distinct CDR3 sequences, just under 20% seen once, with roughly 0.83% in the top ten. Material: naive CD8+ T cells from blood, with Jurkat cell RNA spiked in. The subset was: FACS-sorted CD8+CD4-CCR7+CD45RA+ naive T cells. Receptors were obtained from a human donor in good health. Some libraries in this study had Jurkat cell RNA spiked in.

This clonotype came up many times. The V call is TRBV19, the J call TRBJ1-5; maybe TRBD1 (5 bases). Germline V gives CDR1 LNHDA, CDR2 SQIVND (reference sequence). The CDR3 runs 12 residues. V was trimmed by 7 bases and J by 4 bases, leaving 8 bases between them. In DNA form, the CDR3 reads TGTGCCAGTATGGAGGGGAATCAGCCCCAGCATTTT. Its protein is CASMEGNQPQHF. The variable domain in full, completed from reference TRBV19 and TRBJ1-5, reads DGGITQSPKYLFRKEGQNVTLSCEQNLNHDAMYWYRQDPGQGLRLIYYSQIVNDFQKGDIAEGYSVSREKKESFPLTVTSAQKNPTAFYLCASMEGNQPQHFGDGTRLSIL.

Points on this clonotype: A much bigger clone sits one base away, suggesting this may be a read error. V gene TRBV6-1 combines with J gene TRBJ2-5; possible D gene TRBD1, 5 bases. The V end lost 7 bases, the J end lost 3 bases, and 15 bases lay between the germline ends. CDR1 is MNHNS, CDR2 SASEGT, per germline. CDR3 size: 14 residues. The chain's CDR3 is CASTALIGEETQYF. CDR3 nucleotides: TGTGCCAGCACGGCCCTAATAGGGGAAGAGACCCAGTACTTC.

This clonotype has at least ten counts. J is TRBJ2-6 and V is TRBV4-3; D is possibly TRBD2 (5 bases). Trimming shortened V by 0 bases and J by 4 bases, and 13 bases separated the two germline ends. CDR1 and CDR2 from the germline V gene are LGHNA and YSLEER. The CDR3 spans 17 residues. CDR3 bases: TGCGCCAGCAGCCAAGATCGGGAAACAGCCGGGGCCAACGTCCTGACTTTC. It is translated as CASSQDRETAGANVLTF.

The genes are TRBV4-2 and TRBJ2-5; perhaps D is TRBD1 or TRBD2 (6 bases each). Germline lookup yields CDR1 LGHNA and CDR2 YNFKEQ. The CDR3 covers 16 residues. The V and J ends lost 2 bases and 3 bases respectively, with 16 bases between them. CDR3 bases: TGTGCCAGCAGCCAACTGGGGGCCGGCGGGAAAGAGACCCAGTACTTC. Translation: CASSQLGAGGKETQYF.

Concerning this clonotype: Given a much more abundant clone one base away, this may be a read error. CDR3 coding DNA: TGTGCCAGCAGCTCCCGACAGGGTTTCTACGAGCAGTGCTTC. This sequence encodes CASSSRQGFYEQCF. The rearrangement links TRBV7-2 to TRBJ2-7; 7 bases line up with TRBD1. This CDR3 comprises 14 residues. Germline CDR1 SGHTA, CDR2 FQGNSA.

This clonotype was seen ten or more times. This chain joins TRBV6-6 and TRBJ2-7; D is uncertain. The ends were cut back, 2 bases at V and 0 bases at J, with 5 bases in the middle. This CDR3 contains 13 residues. From germline, CDR1 is MNHNY and CDR2 SVGAGI (reference sequence). CDR3 region: CASSYRSSYEQYF. CDR3 coding DNA: TGTGCCAGCAGTTACCGGAGCTCCTACGAGCAGTACTTC.

In its sample, this clonotype was seen many times. The chain has TRBV5-1 and TRBJ2-7, with 7 bases identical to TRBD1. The germline V gene has CDR1 SGHRS and CDR2 YFSETQ. Trimming took 1 base from V and 2 from J; bases not matched to a gene: 6. The CDR3 totals 15 residues. This CDR3 is CASSLRTGPTYEQYF. CDR3 bases: TGCGCCAGCAGCTTGCGGACAGGTCCTACCTACGAGCAGTACTTC.

The sample holds many counts of this clonotype. The gene calls are TRBV12-3 or TRBV12-4 and TRBJ1-5, with a weak D call TRBD1 (5 bases). The CDR3 runs to 14 residues. V was trimmed by 5 bases and J by 1 base, leaving 9 bases between them. CDR3 nucleotides: TGTGCCAGCAGTCTAGACAGAAGCAATCAGCCCCAGCATTTT. Translation: CASSLDRSNQPQHF.

This clonotype was detected once. It may be a read error: a sequence one base away is much more abundant. The rearrangement links TRBV19 to TRBJ2-7; 9 bases agree with TRBD2. The V segment lost 7 bases and the J segment 2 bases; nucleotides outside the gene matches: 12. CDR1 and CDR2 from the germline V gene are LNHDA and SQIVND (reference sequence). This CDR3 contains 16 residues. As DNA, the CDR3 is TGTGCCAGTACCCCCAGAGAGGCTAGCGGGACCTACGAGCAGTACTTC. It translates to CASTPREASGTYEQYF.

This clonotype was detected a few times. The chain uses TRBV6-5 and TRBJ2-1; TRBD1 agrees at 8 bases. Germline CDR1 reads MNHEY; CDR2 reads SVGAGI. The CDR3 runs to 15 residues. V lost 2 bases, J lost 4 bases, and 4 bases stayed unmatched. In DNA, the CDR3 is TGTGCCAGCAGTTACGGGCAGGGGGCATACAATGAGCAGTTCTTC. Its protein product is CASSYGQGAYNEQFF.

About this clonotype itself: A junction boundary mismatches the germline segment, possibly from a read error. This sequence joins TRBV4-1 and TRBJ1-3, with a tentative D call TRBD1 (5 bases). The CDR3 consists of 17 residues. Germline lookup yields CDR1 MGHRA and CDR2 YSYEKL. CDR3 in amino acids: CASSQDPGTYSGNAIYF. DNA for the CDR3: TGCGCCAGCAGCCAGGACCCGGGGACCTACTCTGGAAACGCCATATATTTT.

This clonotype was detected only a few times. The chain employs TRBV28 and TRBJ2-5, with 14 bases lining up with TRBD2. V trimming: 3 bases; J trimming: 7 bases; junction bases outside the gene matches: 13. The CDR3 runs to 18 residues. The V gene's germline CDR1 is MDHEN and CDR2 SYDVKM. CDR3 nucleotide sequence: TGTGCCAGCAGTTTCGGCGGGGGACTAGCGGGGGAGAGGACGACCCAGTACTTC. Its translation: CASSFGGGLAGERTTQYF.

Only a few counts were recorded for this clonotype. A much larger clone differs from this one at a single base, so this may be a read error. The chain links TRBV7-9 to TRBJ1-1; tentatively, D is TRBD1 (5 bases). CDR3 length: 14 residues. Trimming shortened V by 4 bases and J by 11 bases, and 20 bases separated the two germline ends. From germline, CDR1 is SEHNR and CDR2 FQNEAQ (reference sequence). CDR3 DNA sequence: TGTGCCAGCAGCTATTTTTTGGGGGATCAGATGGCTTTCTTT. Its translation: CASSYFLGDQMAFF.

This clonotype was observed many times. The chain has TRBV3-1 and TRBJ2-3; D gene ambiguous. The CDR3 has 18 amino acids. The V end was cut by 1 base, the J end by 0 bases, with 17 bases between. Germline CDR1 is LGHDT and CDR2 is YNNKEL (reference sequence). This CDR3 is CASSQVPGRSSSTDTQYF. CDR3 sequence (DNA): TGTGCCAGCAGCCAAGTCCCGGGCCGTTCGTCTAGCACAGATACGCAGTATTTT.

This clonotype was picked up many times. V and J are TRBV11-2 and TRBJ1-4; D not certain. The V end was cut by 2 bases, the J end by 1 base, with 8 bases between. This CDR3 contains 15 residues. Per the germline V gene, CDR1 is SGHAT and CDR2 is FQNNGV. The CDR3 loop is CASSLRPVTNEKLFF. CDR3 nucleotide sequence: TGTGCCAGCAGCTTACGTCCGGTAACTAATGAAAAACTGTTTTTT.

A note on this clonotype: This may be a read error, as it is one base from a much larger clone. This rearrangement joins TRBV7-2 to TRBJ2-1, with 13 bases aligning to TRBD2. This CDR3 has 15 amino acids. Looked up from germline, CDR1 is SGHTA and CDR2 is FQGNSA. DNA for the CDR3: TGTGCCAGCGGCTTAGGACTAGCGGGAGCCCATGAGCAGTTCTTC. Translated: CASGLGLAGAHEQFF.

The table lists this clonotype with many counts. The chain carries TRBV4-3 and TRBJ2-7, with TRBD2 matching 15 bases. The CDR3 is 16 amino acids. The V segment lost 4 bases and the J segment 3 bases; nucleotides outside the gene matches: 4. Germline CDR1 LGHNA, CDR2 YSLEER. The CDR3 DNA sequence: TGCGCCAGCAGCCCTGGACTAGCGGGGGGGCACTACGAGCAGTACTTC. It yields the protein CASSPGLAGGHYEQYF.

For this clonotype: One base away lies a much larger clone, so this may be a sequencing read error. J is TRBJ1-3 and V is TRBV29-1, with no clear D. CDR1 and CDR2 from the germline V gene are SQVTM and ANQGSEA. Trimming left V 6 bases short and J 3 bases short, with 9 bases between. This CDR3 has 12 amino acids. CDR3: CSVSFDGNTIYF. Here the CDR3 DNA reads TGCAGCGTCAGTTTTGATGGAAACACCATATATTTT.

CDR3 nucleotide sequence: TGTGCCAGCAGTCTGACCAGGGACACCGGAAATCAGCCCCAGCATTTT. Protein sequence: CASSLTRDTGNQPQHF. The V and J genes are TRBV6-6 and TRBJ1-5, with a possible D match to TRBD1 (6 bases). V shed 5 bases and J shed 4 bases, with 18 bases lying between them. The CDR3 has 16 residues. CDR1 and CDR2 (germline): MNHNY, SVGAGI (reference sequence).

This clonotype was counted many times. This sequence joins TRBV19 and TRBJ2-5; possibly TRBD2 for D (5 bases). The germline CDR1 and CDR2 sequences are LNHDA and SQIVND (reference sequence). The CDR3 is 15 residues long. V was trimmed by 6 bases and J by 0 bases, leaving 14 bases between them. In DNA form, the CDR3 reads TGTGCCAGTAGCCCCTGGGGTAGCGACCAAGAGACCCAGTACTTC. It translates to CASSPWGSDQETQYF.